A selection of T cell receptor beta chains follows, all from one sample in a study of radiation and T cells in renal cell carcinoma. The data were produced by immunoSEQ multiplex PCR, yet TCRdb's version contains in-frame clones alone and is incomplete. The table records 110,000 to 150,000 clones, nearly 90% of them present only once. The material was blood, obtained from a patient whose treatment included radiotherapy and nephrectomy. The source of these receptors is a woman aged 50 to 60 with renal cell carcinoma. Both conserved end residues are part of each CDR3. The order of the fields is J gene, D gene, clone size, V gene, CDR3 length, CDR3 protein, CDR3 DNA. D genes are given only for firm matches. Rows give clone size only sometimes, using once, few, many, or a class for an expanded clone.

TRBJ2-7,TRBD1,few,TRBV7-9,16,CASSQRAGDRVNEQYF,TGTGCCAGCAGCCAAAGGGCCGGAGACAGGGTCAACGAGCAGTACTTC
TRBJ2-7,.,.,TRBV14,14,CASSPQVGAREQYF,TGTGCCAGCAGCCCTCAAGTGGGGGCGAGGGAGCAGTACTTC
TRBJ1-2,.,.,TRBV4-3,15,CASSQDRGQGGGYTF,TGCGCCAGCAGCCAAGATCGCGGCCAGGGAGGCGGCTACACCTTC
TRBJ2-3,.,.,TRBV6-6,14,CASWKAGSWDTQYF,TGTGCCAGCTGGAAGGCGGGGTCATGGGATACGCAGTATTTT
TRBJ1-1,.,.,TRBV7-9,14,CASSSTRGKTEAFF,TGTGCCAGCAGTTCCACTAGAGGGAAAACTGAAGCTTTCTTT
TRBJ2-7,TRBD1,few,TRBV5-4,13,CASSWTGVYEQYF,TGTGCCAGCAGCTGGACAGGGGTCTACGAGCAGTACTTC
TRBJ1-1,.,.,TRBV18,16,CASSPRAAGLNTEAFF,TGTGCCAGCTCACCACGGGCGGCAGGACTGAACACTGAAGCTTTCTTT
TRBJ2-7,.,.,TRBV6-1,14,CASSEGGWSYEQYF,TGTGCCAGCAGTGAAGGGGGTTGGTCCTACGAGCAGTACTTC
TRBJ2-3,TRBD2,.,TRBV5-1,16,CASSLGGLEGTDTQYF,TGCGCCAGCAGCTTGGGTGGACTAGAAGGAACAGATACGCAGTATTTT
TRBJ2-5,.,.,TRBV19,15,CASSIGHGNQETQYF,TGTGCCAGTAGTATAGGGCACGGAAACCAAGAGACCCAGTACTTC
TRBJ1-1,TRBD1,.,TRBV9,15,CASSTRQGVNTEAFF,TGTGCCAGCAGCACGAGACAGGGTGTGAACACTGAAGCTTTCTTT
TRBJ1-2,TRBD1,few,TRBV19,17,CASSSRHRGSANYGYTF,TGTGCCAGTAGTAGCCGGCACAGGGGTTCGGCTAACTATGGCTACACCTTC
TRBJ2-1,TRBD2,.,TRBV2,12,CASRGGGGEQFF,TGTGCCAGTCGCGGGGGGGGCGGTGAGCAGTTCTTC
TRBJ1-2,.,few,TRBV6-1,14,CASSESRGVLGYTF,TGTGCCAGCAGTGAATCCCGGGGCGTACTCGGCTACACCTTC
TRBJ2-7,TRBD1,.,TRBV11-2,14,CASSLGDRGYEQYF,TGTGCCAGCAGCTTAGGGGACAGGGGTTACGAGCAGTACTTC
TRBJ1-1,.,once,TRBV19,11,CASLVGTEAFF,TGTGCCAGCCTCGTTGGAACTGAAGCTTTCTTT
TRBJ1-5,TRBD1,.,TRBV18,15,CASSPTGVGNQPQHF,TGTGCCAGCTCACCTACAGGGGTTGGCAATCAGCCCCAGCATTTT
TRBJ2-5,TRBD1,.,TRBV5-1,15,CASSITTGVGETQYF,TGCGCCAGCAGCATTACCACAGGGGTGGGAGAGACCCAGTACTTC
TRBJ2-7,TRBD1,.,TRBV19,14,CASKPIGQGLEQYF,TGTGCCAGTAAACCGATCGGACAGGGGTTAGAGCAGTACTTC
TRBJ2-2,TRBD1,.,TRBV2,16,CASTGNTGVVTGELFF,TGTGCCAGCACCGGAAACACAGGGGTGGTCACCGGGGAGCTGTTTTTT
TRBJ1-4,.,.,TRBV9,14,CASSPGGVSEKLFF,TGTGCCAGCAGCCCCGGGGGGGTCAGTGAAAAACTGTTTTTT
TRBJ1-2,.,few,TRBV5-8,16,CASSLEFGARFGGYTF,TGTGCCAGCAGCTTGGAATTCGGGGCGCGGTTTGGTGGCTACACCTTC
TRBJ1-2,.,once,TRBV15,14,CATGRGQPNYGYTF,TGTGCCACCGGGAGAGGGCAGCCAAACTATGGCTACACCTTC
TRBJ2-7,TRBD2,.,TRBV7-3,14,CASSTSGGTYEQYF,TGTGCCAGCAGCACTAGCGGGGGGACCTACGAGCAGTACTTC
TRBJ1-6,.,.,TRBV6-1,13,CASGVVTESPLHF,TGTGCCAGCGGCGTTGTTACCGAATCACCCCTCCACTTT
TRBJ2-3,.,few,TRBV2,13,CAWRSVSTDTQYF,TGTGCCTGGCGCAGCGTAAGCACAGATACGCAGTATTTT
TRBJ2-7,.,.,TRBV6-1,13,CASSENSSYEQYF,TGTGCCAGCAGTGAAAATTCTTCCTACGAGCAGTACTTC
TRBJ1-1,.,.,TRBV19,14,CASSIVRENTEAFF,TGTGCCAGTAGTATAGTACGGGAGAACACTGAAGCTTTCTTT
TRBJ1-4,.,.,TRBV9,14,CASSVDQVAEKLFF,TGTGCCAGCAGCGTAGATCAGGTGGCTGAAAAACTGTTTTTT
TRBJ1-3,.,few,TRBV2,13,CASSTSSGNTIYF,TGTGCCAGCAGTACTTCCTCTGGAAACACCATATATTTT
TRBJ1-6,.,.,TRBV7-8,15,CASSLVGGYNSPLHF,TGTGCCAGCAGCTTAGTAGGGGGATACAATTCACCCCTCCACTTT
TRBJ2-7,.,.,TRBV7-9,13,CASSLNPSVEQYF,TGTGCCAGCAGCTTAAATCCGAGCGTCGAGCAGTACTTC
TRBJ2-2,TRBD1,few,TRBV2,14,CASSRQGNAGELFF,TGTGCCAGCAGCCGACAGGGAAACGCCGGGGAGCTGTTTTTT
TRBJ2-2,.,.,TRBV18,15,CASSPVRVNTGELFF,TGTGCCAGCTCACCAGTAAGGGTTAACACCGGGGAGCTGTTTTTT
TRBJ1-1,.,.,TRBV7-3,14,CASSSEGFGAEAFF,TGTGCCAGCAGCTCTGAGGGGTTCGGCGCTGAAGCTTTCTTT
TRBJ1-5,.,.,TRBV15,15,CATSRVTPTNQPQHF,TGTGCCACCAGCAGAGTTACCCCAACGAATCAGCCCCAGCATTTT
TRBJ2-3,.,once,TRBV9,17,CASSVGGGLHSTDTQYF,TGTGCCAGCAGCGTAGGAGGGGGACTGCATAGCACAGATACGCAGTATTTT
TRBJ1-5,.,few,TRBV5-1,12,CASSSSYQPQHF,TGCGCCAGCAGCTCGTCTTATCAGCCCCAGCATTTT
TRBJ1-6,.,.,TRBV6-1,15,CASSDWGQINSPLHF,TGTGCCAGCAGTGATTGGGGGCAAATTAATTCACCCCTCCACTTT
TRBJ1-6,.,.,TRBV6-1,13,CASSGELARPLHF,TGTGCCAGCAGTGGGGAACTAGCTCGACCCCTCCACTTT